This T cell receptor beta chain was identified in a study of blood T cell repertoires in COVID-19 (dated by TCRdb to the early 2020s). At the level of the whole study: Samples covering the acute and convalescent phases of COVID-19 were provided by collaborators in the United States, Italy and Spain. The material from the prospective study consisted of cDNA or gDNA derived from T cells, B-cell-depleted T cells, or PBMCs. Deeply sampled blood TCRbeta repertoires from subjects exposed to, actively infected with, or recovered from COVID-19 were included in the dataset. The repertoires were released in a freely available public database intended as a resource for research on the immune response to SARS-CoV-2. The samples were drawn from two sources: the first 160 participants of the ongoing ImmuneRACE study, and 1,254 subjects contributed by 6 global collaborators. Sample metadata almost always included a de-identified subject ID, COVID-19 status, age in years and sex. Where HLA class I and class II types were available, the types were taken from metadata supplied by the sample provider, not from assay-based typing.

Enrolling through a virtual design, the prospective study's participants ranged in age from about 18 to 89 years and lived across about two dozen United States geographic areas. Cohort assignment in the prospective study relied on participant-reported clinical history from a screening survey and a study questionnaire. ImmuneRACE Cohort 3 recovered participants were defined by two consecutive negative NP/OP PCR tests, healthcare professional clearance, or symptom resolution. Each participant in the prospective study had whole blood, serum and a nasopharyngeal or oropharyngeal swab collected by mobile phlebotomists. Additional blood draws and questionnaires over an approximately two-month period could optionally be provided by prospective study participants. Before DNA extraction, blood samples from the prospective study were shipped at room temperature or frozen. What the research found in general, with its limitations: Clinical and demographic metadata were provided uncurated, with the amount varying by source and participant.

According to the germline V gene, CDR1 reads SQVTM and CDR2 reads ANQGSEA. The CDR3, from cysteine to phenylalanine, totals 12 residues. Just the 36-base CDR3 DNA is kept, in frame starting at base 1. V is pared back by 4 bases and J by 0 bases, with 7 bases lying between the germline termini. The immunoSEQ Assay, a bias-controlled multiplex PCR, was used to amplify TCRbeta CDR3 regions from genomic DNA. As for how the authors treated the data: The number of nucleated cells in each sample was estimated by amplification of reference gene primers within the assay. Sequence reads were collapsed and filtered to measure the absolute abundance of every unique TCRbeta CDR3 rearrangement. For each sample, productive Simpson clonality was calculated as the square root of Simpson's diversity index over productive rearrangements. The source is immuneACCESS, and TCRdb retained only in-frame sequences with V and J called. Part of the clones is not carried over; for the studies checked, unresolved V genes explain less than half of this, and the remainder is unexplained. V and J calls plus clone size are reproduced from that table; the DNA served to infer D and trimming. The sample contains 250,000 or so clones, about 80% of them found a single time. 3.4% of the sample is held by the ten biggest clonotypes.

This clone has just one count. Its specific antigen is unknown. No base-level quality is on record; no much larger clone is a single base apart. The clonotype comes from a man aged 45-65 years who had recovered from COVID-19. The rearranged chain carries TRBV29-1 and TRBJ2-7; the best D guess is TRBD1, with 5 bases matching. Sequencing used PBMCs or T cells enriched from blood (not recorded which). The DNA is TGCAGCGTTGGCAGGGACTCCTACGAGCAGTACTTC. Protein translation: CSVGRDSYEQYF.